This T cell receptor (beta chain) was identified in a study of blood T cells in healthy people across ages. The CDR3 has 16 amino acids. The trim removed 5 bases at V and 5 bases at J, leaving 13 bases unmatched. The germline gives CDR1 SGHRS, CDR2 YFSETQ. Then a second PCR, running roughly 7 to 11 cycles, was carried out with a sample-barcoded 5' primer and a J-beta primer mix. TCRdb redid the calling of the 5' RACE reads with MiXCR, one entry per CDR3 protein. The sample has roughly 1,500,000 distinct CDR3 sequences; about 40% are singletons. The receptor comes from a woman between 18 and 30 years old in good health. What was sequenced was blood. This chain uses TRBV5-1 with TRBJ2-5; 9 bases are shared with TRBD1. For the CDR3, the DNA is TGCGCCAGCAGTCACGGGACAGGGAACCAACTGGAGACCCAGTACTTC. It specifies CASSHGTGNQLETQYF.